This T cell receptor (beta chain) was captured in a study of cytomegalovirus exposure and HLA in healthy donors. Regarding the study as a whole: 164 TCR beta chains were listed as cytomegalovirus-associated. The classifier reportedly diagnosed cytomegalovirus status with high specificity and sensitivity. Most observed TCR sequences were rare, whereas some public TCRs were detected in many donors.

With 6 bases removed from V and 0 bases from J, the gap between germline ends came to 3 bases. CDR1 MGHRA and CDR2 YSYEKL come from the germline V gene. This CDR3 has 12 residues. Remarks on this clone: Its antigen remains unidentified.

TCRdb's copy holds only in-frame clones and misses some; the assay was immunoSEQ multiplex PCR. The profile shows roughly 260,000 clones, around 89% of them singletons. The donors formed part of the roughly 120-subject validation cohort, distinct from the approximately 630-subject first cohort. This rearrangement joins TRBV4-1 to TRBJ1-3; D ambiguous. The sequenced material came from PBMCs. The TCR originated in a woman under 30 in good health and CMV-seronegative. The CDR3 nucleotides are TGCGCCAGCAGTCTCTCTGGAAACACCATATATTTT. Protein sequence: CASSLSGNTIYF.